A single sample gave rise to the 18 T cell receptor beta chains below, sequenced in a study of OX40 agonist ivuxolimab in advanced cancers. The method was immunoSEQ multiplex PCR; TCRdb's version includes in-frame clones alone and lacks a portion of them. The sample yields about 53,000 clones, roughly 84% seen once. Sequencing was performed on CD4+ or CD8+ T cells sorted from blood, taken in a trial of the OX40 agonist ivuxolimab. The receptors originated from an adult with an advanced solid tumor such as melanoma, head and neck, liver or kidney cancer.

V is TRBV6-5 and J is TRBJ2-7, with 11 bases that match TRBD2. The CDR3 length is 13 residues. The junction had 8 bases not matched to a gene; V was cut back by 10 bases and J by 6 bases. CDR1 and CDR2 from the germline V gene are MNHEY and SVGAGI. The CDR3 loop is CATKLAGVSEQYF. The CDR3 bases are TGTGCCACCAAACTAGCGGGAGTAAGCGAGCAGTACTTC.

V usage is TRBV5-4 and J usage is TRBJ2-5; a weak D match, TRBD2 (5 bases). Trimming pared 4 bases from V and 4 bases from J, leaving 14 bases between. This CDR3 contains 14 residues. CDR1 and CDR2 (germline): SGHNT, YYREEE (reference sequence). Here the CDR3 reads CASSKGPAGETQYF. CDR3 DNA: TGTGCCAGCAGCAAGGGCCCCGCGGGAGAGACCCAGTACTTC.

The chain carries TRBV29-1 and TRBJ1-2, with 9 bases lining up with TRBD1. Germline V gene data show CDR1 as SQVTM and CDR2 as ANQGSEA. There are 14 residues in the CDR3. V lost 5 bases, J lost 4 bases, and 8 bases stayed unmatched. CDR3 DNA: TGCAGCGTTCGGCGGACAGGGGAGGCCTATGGCTACACCTTC. It translates to CSVRRTGEAYGYTF.

The CDR3 DNA reads TGTGCCAGCAGCGTAGGGATGTTTTCTGGAAACACCATATATTTT. It yields the protein CASSVGMFSGNTIYF. The rearrangement links TRBV9 to TRBJ1-3; D gene unclear. The germline V gene has CDR1 SGDLS and CDR2 YYNGEE. Trimming pared 0 bases from V and 1 base from J, leaving 8 bases between. The CDR3 totals 15 residues.

The chain has TRBV18 and TRBJ2-7; TRBD1 might be the D (6 bases). V was cut by 3 bases and J by 3 bases, with 12 bases left in between. Germline V gives CDR1 KGHSH, CDR2 LQKENI. The CDR3 is 14 residues long. The CDR3 DNA sequence: TGTGCCAGCTCACCCGGACAGATCAACTACGAGCAGTACTTC. It specifies CASSPGQINYEQYF.

This sequence joins TRBV6-4 and TRBJ2-3; D is possibly TRBD2 (6 bases). CDR3 size: 19 residues. CDR1 and CDR2 (germline): MRHNA, SNTAGT. V was pared by 6 bases and J by 3 bases, with 28 bases between. The CDR3 is CASRGTLPGSGAQTDTQYF. The CDR3 nucleotides read TGTGCCAGCAGGGGGACTCTTCCCGGCTCGGGTGCTCAAACAGATACGCAGTATTTT.

The V and J genes are TRBV4-2 and TRBJ2-7; 9 bases are shared with TRBD2. The CDR3 runs 22 residues. Germline CDR1 is LGHNA and CDR2 is YNFKEQ. The trim removed 1 base at V and 4 bases at J, leaving 26 bases unmatched. CDR3 in amino acids: CASSQVSPIEHVVAGERYEQYF. The CDR3 nucleotides are TGTGCCAGCAGCCAAGTTTCTCCTATAGAGCATGTGGTAGCGGGAGAGAGGTACGAGCAGTACTTC.

The chain uses TRBV25-1 and TRBJ1-2, with D possibly being TRBD1 (5 bases). This CDR3 has 13 residues. Trimming cost V 3 bases and J 5 bases, with 10 bases left between them. Looked up from germline, CDR1 is MGHDK and CDR2 is SYGVNS. In DNA, the CDR3 is TGTGCCAGCAGTGATGGGGGATGGTATGGCTACACCTTC. Translation gives CASSDGGWYGYTF.

J is TRBJ1-6 and V is TRBV2, with TRBD1 matching 7 bases. This CDR3 region has 13 residues. V was clipped by 9 bases and J by 7 bases; unmatched bases: 6. Germline CDR1 and CDR2: SNHLY and FYNNEI. DNA of the CDR3: TGTGCCAGGACCGGACAGGCCAATTCACCCCTCCACTTT. It encodes CARTGQANSPLHF.

The chain recombines TRBV2 with TRBJ2-7; TRBD1 aligns across 8 bases. Unmatched junction bases numbered 5, after V lost 4 bases and J lost 6 bases. CDR1 SNHLY and CDR2 FYNNEI come from the germline V gene. This CDR3 region has 13 residues. CDR3 sequence (DNA): TGTGCCAGCAGTGGGCAGGGGGCCTTCGAGCAGTACTTC. Protein sequence: CASSGQGAFEQYF. Combining the CDR3 with reference TRBV2 and TRBJ2-7 gives the whole variable domain EPEVTQTPSHQVTQMGQEVILRCVPISNHLYFYWYRQILGQKVEFLVSFYNNEISEKSEIFDDQFSVERPDGSNFTLKIRSTKLEDSAMYFCASSGQGAFEQYFGPGTRLTVT.

This clone was counted between two and nine times. The chain joins TRBV11-3 to TRBJ2-3; D is possibly TRBD1 or TRBD2 (5 bases each). Germline lookup yields CDR1 SGHNT and CDR2 YENEEA. The CDR3 covers 15 residues. Deletions cut 5 bases from V and 3 bases from J, with 15 bases between. The CDR3 region is CASSRGQGETDTQYF. In DNA, the CDR3 is TGTGCCAGCAGCCGAGGGCAGGGTGAGACAGATACGCAGTATTTT. The full variable domain, completed using reference TRBV11-3 and TRBJ2-3, is EAGVVQSPRYKIIEKKQPVAFWCNPISGHNTLYWYLQNLGQGPELLIRYENEEAVDDSQLPKDRFSAERLKGVDSTLKIQPAELGDSAVYLCASSRGQGETDTQYFGPGTRLTVL.

In its sample, this clone was seen once. This chain uses TRBV7-3 with TRBJ2-1; 9 nucleotides agree with TRBD2. Trimming took 0 bases from V and 4 from J; bases not matched to a gene: 4. Germline V gene sequence: CDR1 SGHTA, CDR2 FQGTGA. CDR3 length: 16 amino acids. The DNA of the CDR3 is TGTGCCAGCAGCTTAACTAGCGGGAGTATTTACAATGAGCAGTTCTTC. This encodes CASSLTSGSIYNEQFF.

Written as DNA, the CDR3 is TGCGCCAGCAGCTTTGCGGGGAACACAGATACGCAGTATTTT. It specifies CASSFAGNTDTQYF. The V gene is TRBV5-1, the J gene TRBJ2-3; weak D call: TRBD2 (6 bases). This CDR3 comprises 14 residues. Trimming removed 2 bases from V and 2 bases from J, with 9 bases in between. Germline assignment: CDR1 SGHRS and CDR2 YFSETQ.

This chain links TRBV7-2 with TRBJ1-5; TRBD1 is a possible D gene (5 bases). Germline CDR1 SGHTA, CDR2 FQGNSA. The CDR3 has 16 amino acids. Trimming took 3 bases from V and 4 from J, leaving 16 bases between them. CDR3: CASSFLSGRLNQPQHF. DNA of the CDR3: TGTGCCAGCAGCTTCCTTTCAGGGAGACTTAATCAGCCCCAGCATTTT.

The rearrangement links TRBV6-5 to TRBJ1-2, with TRBD1 matching 10 bases. In germline, CDR1 is MNHEY, CDR2 SVGAGI. The CDR3 is 14 amino acids. The trim removed 8 bases at V and 4 bases at J, leaving 7 bases unmatched. CDR3 DNA sequence: TGTGCCAGCGGAGGGACAGGGGCAACCTATGGCTACACCTTC. It yields the protein CASGGTGATYGYTF.

This rearrangement joins TRBV6-5 to TRBJ2-6, with D perhaps matching TRBD1 (5 bases). The CDR3 contains 15 residues. CDR1 is MNHEY and CDR2 is SVGAGI in the germline V gene. Deletions cut 0 bases from V and 2 bases from J, with 5 bases between. The CDR3 protein is CASSYSDTGANVLTF. In DNA form, the CDR3 reads TGTGCCAGCAGTTACTCGGACACTGGGGCCAACGTCCTGACTTTC.

V gene TRBV25-1 combines with J gene TRBJ1-2; D is unclear. Germline loops: CDR1 MGHDK, CDR2 SYGVNS. V dropped 8 bases and J dropped 3 bases, with 13 bases sitting between them. CDR3 length: 13 residues. CDR3 protein: CASSGISHYGYTF. As DNA, the CDR3 is TGTGCCAGCTCGGGGATATCGCACTATGGCTACACCTTC.

V usage is TRBV14 and J usage is TRBJ2-7, with a weak D call TRBD2 (6 bases). The length of the CDR3 is 12 residues. The germline gives CDR1 SGHDN, CDR2 FVKESK. The V and J ends lost 4 bases and 9 bases respectively, with 13 bases between them. CDR3 DNA sequence: TGTGCCAGCAGCCCTAGGGGACTTTCGCAGTACTTC. This encodes CASSPRGLSQYF.